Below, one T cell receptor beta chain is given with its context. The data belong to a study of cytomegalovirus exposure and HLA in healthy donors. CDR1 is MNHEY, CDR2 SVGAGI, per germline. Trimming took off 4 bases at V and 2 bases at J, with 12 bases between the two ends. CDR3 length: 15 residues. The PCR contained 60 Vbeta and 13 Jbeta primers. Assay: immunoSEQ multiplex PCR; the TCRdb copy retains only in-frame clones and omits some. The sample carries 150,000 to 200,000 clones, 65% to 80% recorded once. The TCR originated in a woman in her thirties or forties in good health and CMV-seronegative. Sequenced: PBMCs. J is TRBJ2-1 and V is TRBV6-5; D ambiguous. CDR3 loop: CASSSLNSPYNEQFF. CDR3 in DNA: TGTGCCAGCAGTTCCTTAAATTCTCCCTACAATGAGCAGTTCTTC.